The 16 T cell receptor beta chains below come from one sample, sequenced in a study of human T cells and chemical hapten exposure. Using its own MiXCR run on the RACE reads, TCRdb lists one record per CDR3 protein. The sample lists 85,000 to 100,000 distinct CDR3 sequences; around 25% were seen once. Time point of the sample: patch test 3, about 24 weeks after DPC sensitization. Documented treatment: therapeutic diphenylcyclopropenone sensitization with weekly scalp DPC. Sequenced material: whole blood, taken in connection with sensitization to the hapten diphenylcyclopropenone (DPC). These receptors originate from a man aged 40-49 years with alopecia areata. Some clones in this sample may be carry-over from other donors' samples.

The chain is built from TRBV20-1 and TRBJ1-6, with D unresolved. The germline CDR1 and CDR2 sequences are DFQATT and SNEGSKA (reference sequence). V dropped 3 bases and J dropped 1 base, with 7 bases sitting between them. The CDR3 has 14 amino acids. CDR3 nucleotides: TGCAGTGCTAGCACGGCTTCCTATAATTCACCCCTCCACTTT. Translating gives CSASTASYNSPLHF.

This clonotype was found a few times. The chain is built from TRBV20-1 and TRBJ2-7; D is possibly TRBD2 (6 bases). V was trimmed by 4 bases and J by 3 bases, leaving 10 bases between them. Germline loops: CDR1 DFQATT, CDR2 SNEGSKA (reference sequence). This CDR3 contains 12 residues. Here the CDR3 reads CSAIWRDYEQYF. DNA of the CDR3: TGCAGTGCTATCTGGCGGGACTACGAGCAGTACTTC.

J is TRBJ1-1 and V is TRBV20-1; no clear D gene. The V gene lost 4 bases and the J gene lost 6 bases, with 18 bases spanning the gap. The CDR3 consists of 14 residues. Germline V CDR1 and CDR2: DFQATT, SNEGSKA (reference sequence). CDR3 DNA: TGCAGTGCTACGAGACATGCTGAATGGGCTGAAGCTTTCTTT. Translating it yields CSATRHAEWAEAFF.

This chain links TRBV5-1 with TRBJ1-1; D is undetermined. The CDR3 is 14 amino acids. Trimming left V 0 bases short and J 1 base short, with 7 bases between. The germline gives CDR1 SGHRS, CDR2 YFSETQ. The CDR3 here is CASSLDSSNTEAFF. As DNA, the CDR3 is TGCGCCAGCAGCTTGGACAGCTCGAACACTGAAGCTTTCTTT.

The CDR3 spells CASSYPPSGGADTQYF. The CDR3 DNA reads TGTGCCAGCAGCTACCCCCCTAGCGGAGGAGCAGATACGCAGTATTTT. The chain joins TRBV7-6 to TRBJ2-3; 7 bases are a match to TRBD2. The V gene's germline CDR1 is SGHVS and CDR2 FNYEAQ. J was trimmed by 4 bases and V by 4 bases; bases with no gene match: 11. The CDR3 is 16 amino acids.

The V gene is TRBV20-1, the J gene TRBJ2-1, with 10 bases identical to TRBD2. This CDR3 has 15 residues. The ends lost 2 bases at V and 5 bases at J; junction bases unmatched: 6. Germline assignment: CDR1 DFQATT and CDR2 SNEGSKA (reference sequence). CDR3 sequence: CSARHGLAVDNEQFF. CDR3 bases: TGCAGTGCTAGACACGGACTAGCGGTTGACAATGAGCAGTTCTTC.

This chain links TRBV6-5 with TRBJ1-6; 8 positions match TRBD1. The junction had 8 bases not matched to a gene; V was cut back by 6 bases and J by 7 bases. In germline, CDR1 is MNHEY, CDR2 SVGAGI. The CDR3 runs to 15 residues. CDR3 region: CASSNPGGANSPLHF. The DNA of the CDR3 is TGTGCCAGCAGCAATCCAGGGGGCGCGAATTCACCCCTCCACTTT.

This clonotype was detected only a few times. CDR3 amino acids: CSVVMREQFF. CDR3 nucleotides: TGCAGCGTTGTGATGCGGGAGCAGTTCTTC. The V call is TRBV29-1, the J call TRBJ2-1, with unresolved D. The V end was cut by 4 bases, the J end by 10 bases, with 8 bases between. Germline values: CDR1 SQVTM, CDR2 ANQGSEA. The CDR3 sequence is 10 residues long.

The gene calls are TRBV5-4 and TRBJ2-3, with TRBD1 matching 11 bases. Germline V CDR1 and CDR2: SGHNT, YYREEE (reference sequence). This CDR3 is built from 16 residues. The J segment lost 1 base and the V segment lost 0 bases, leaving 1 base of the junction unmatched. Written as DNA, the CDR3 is TGTGCCAGCAGCTTGGGGGGACAGGGGGGCACAGATACGCAGTATTTT. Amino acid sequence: CASSLGGQGGTDTQYF.

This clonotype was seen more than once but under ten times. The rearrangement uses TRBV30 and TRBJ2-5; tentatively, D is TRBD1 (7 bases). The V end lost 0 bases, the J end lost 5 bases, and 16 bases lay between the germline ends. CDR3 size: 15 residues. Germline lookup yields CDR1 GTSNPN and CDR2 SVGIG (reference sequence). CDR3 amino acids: CAWSVTSSGGETQYF. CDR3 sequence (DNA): TGTGCCTGGAGTGTAACTAGCTCAGGGGGTGAGACCCAGTACTTC.

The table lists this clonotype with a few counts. Here the CDR3 DNA reads TGTGCCAGCAGCCCAAGGACAGGCCAAACCTACGAGCAGTACTTC. Protein: CASSPRTGQTYEQYF. The chain is built from TRBV6-5 and TRBJ2-7; the match to TRBD1 covers 7 bases. CDR1 is MNHEY, CDR2 SVGAGI, per germline. CDR3 length equals 15 residues. V was pared by 6 bases and J by 2 bases, with 10 bases of the junction left unmatched.

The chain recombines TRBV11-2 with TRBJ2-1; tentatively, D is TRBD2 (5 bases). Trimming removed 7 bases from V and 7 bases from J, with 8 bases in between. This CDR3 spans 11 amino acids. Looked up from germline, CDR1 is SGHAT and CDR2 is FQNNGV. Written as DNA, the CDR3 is TGTGCCAGCACCAGCGGAAATGAGCAGTTCTTC. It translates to CASTSGNEQFF.

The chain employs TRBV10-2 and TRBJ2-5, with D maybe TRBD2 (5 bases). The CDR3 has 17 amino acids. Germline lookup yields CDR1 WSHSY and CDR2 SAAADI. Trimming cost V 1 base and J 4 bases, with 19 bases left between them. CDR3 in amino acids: CASSELVTRLRAETQYF. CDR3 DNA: TGCGCCAGCAGTGAGTTGGTTACCCGTTTGAGGGCAGAGACCCAGTACTTC.

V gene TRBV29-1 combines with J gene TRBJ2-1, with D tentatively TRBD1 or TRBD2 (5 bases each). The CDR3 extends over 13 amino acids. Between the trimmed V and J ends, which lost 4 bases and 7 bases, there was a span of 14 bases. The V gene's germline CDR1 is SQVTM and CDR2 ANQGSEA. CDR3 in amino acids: CSVGSGRRNEQFF. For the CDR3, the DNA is TGCAGCGTTGGGTCGGGGCGTAGGAATGAGCAGTTCTTC.

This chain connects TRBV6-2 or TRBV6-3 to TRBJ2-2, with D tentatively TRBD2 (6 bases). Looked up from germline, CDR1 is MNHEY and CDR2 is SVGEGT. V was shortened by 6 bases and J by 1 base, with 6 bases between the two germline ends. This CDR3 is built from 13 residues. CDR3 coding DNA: TGTGCCAGCAGGCGGGGGAACACCGGGGAGCTGTTTTTT. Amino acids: CASRRGNTGELFF.

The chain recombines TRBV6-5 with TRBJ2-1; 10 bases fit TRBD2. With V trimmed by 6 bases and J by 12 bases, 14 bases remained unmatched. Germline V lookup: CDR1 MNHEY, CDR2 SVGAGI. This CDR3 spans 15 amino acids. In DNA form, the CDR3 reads TGTGCCAGCAGCCCGCTACCTAGCGGGAGAGGTGGGCAGTTCTTC. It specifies CASSPLPSGRGGQFF.